This T cell receptor beta chain was profiled in a study of blood T cell repertoires in COVID-19. Study background: From T cells, B-cell-depleted T cells, or PBMCs came the material, which was cDNA or gDNA.

Participants were aged about 18 to 89 years, lived in 20 to 25 US areas, and enrolled virtually. Cohorts were assigned according to the clinical history that participants reported. CDR3 length equals 12 residues. From germline, CDR1 is SNHLY and CDR2 FYNNEI. Trimming cost V 4 bases and J 8 bases, with 8 bases left between them. In the original processing: Amplification of reference gene primers was used by the study to estimate nucleated cell counts. The table came from immunoSEQ multiplex PCR; TCRdb's copy has only in-frame clones and leaves some out. D and trimming were read from the DNA, whereas the V and J calls and clone size are those reported in that table. In the table there are around 280,000 clones, nearly 90% of which are singletons.

The chain is built from TRBV2 and TRBJ1-4; a possible D gene is TRBD1 (5 bases). The sequencing sample was made of PBMCs or T cells enriched from blood (not recorded which). This TCR derives from a woman under 30 with acute COVID-19. CDR3 residues: CASSVRGEKLFF. Here the CDR3 DNA reads TGTGCCAGCAGTGTCCGGGGGGAAAAACTGTTTTTT.